This is a list of T cell receptor beta chains from one sample in a study of T cells in Graves' hyperthyroidism and ophthalmopathy. TCRdb fed the multiplex PCR reads into MiXCR, producing one record per CDR3 protein. The sample consists of around 350,000 distinct CDR3 sequences, about 14% of them appearing once. The sample consisted of blood. Every receptor here comes from a woman younger than 45 with Graves' ophthalmopathy. Both conserved end residues are part of each CDR3. A D gene is named only where the DNA matches it firmly. Expanded clones get a size class; other rows say once, few or many, or leave the size out.

clone size,J gene,V gene,D gene,CDR3 protein,CDR3 DNA
.,TRBJ2-5,TRBV11-3,TRBD1,CASSPMGTGKETQYF,TGTGCCAGCAGCCCGATGGGGACAGGGAAAGAGACCCAGTACTTC
.,TRBJ2-5,TRBV6-5,.,CASSYPGGEIQYF,TGTGCCAGCAGTTACCCAGGGGGGGAGATCCAGTACTTC
few,TRBJ1-5,TRBV6-1,.,CASTFSGGEFGQPQHF,TGTGCCAGCACCTTCTCGGGGGGGGAGTTTGGTCAGCCCCAGCATTTT
many,TRBJ1-1,TRBV28,.,CASSSQLLNTEAFF,TGTGCCAGCAGTTCCCAACTCTTGAACACTGAAGCTTTCTTT
many,TRBJ1-1,TRBV27,.,CASSFPGGAEAFF,TGTGCCAGCAGTTTTCCCGGGGGCGCTGAAGCTTTCTTT
many,TRBJ2-1,TRBV11-2,.,CASSLGTPSYNEQFF,TGTGCCAGCAGCTTAGGGACTCCGTCCTACAATGAGCAGTTCTTC
many,TRBJ1-5,TRBV28,.,CASKHPTLSNQPQHF,TGTGCCAGCAAGCATCCTACCCTTAGCAATCAGCCCCAGCATTTT
many,TRBJ2-3,TRBV20-1,.,CSARMGDTQYF,TGCAGTGCTAGAATGGGAGATACGCAGTATTTT
.,TRBJ2-7,TRBV20-1,TRBD1,CSARPQGQGNYEQYF,TGCAGTGCTAGACCCCAGGGACAGGGAAACTACGAGCAGTACTTC
.,TRBJ2-1,TRBV7-3,.,CASSFPTSSYNEQFF,TGTGCCAGCAGCTTTCCGACCAGTTCCTACAATGAGCAGTTCTTC
many,TRBJ1-1,TRBV30,.,CAWSHTARGAEAFF,TGTGCCTGGAGCCATACCGCCCGAGGGGCTGAAGCTTTCTTT
few,TRBJ1-6,TRBV6-1,.,CASNGRGAYNSPLHF,TGTGCCAGCAACGGAAGGGGTGCTTATAATTCACCCCTCCACTTT
many,TRBJ1-2,TRBV15,.,CATSRGSSPDFGYTF,TGTGCCACCAGCAGAGGCTCATCGCCCGACTTCGGCTACACCTTC
.,TRBJ1-5,TRBV4-1,.,CASSQEAVGNQPQHF,TGCGCCAGCAGCCAAGAAGCAGTAGGGAATCAGCCCCAGCATTTT
many,TRBJ2-7,TRBV28,.,CASSLDIYEQYF,TGTGCCAGCAGTCTGGACATCTACGAGCAGTACTTC
few,TRBJ1-1,TRBV27,.,CASSYRFFTEAFF,TGTGCCAGCAGTTACAGGTTTTTTACTGAAGCTTTCTTT
many,TRBJ1-5,TRBV20-1,.,CSARDLGGAGINQPQHF,TGCAGTGCTAGAGACCTCGGGGGCGCGGGCATCAATCAGCCCCAGCATTTT
few,TRBJ1-2,TRBV20-1,TRBD1,CSAGTGSYGYTF,TGCAGTGCCGGGACAGGGTCCTATGGCTACACCTTC
once,TRBJ1-4,TRBV20-1,.,CSARDPRSTTNEKLFF,TGCAGTGCTAGAGATCCCAGGTCTACAACTAATGAAAAACTGTTTTTT
.,TRBJ2-6,TRBV7-9,.,CASSLVVFVDRDSGANILTF,TGTGCCAGCAGCTTAGTGGTGTTCGTTGACAGAGACTCTGGGGCCAACATCCTGACTTTC
.,TRBJ1-4,TRBV5-1,.,CASSDLPGDEKLFF,TGCGCCAGCAGCGACCTTCCGGGGGATGAAAAACTGTTTTTT
.,TRBJ1-1,TRBV9,TRBD1,CASSGGTGVAEAFF,TGTGCCAGCAGCGGAGGGACAGGGGTTGCTGAAGCTTTCTTT
many,TRBJ2-3,TRBV5-1,.,CASSPVPNFIDTQYF,TGCGCCAGCAGCCCCGTACCAAACTTTATCGATACGCAGTATTTT
many,TRBJ2-5,TRBV2,.,CASSDAGTQYF,TGTGCCAGCAGTGATGCGGGGACCCAGTACTTC
many,TRBJ2-5,TRBV9,TRBD2,CASTSGLGQETQYF,TGTGCCAGCACCTCGGGACTAGGGCAAGAGACCCAGTACTTC
many,TRBJ1-3,TRBV7-8,.,CASSLVRQRSSGNTIYF,TGTGCCAGCAGCTTAGTGAGGCAGCGGAGCTCTGGAAACACCATATATTTT
many,TRBJ2-7,TRBV7-2,.,CASSSVGAGEQYF,TGTGCCAGCAGCTCTGTGGGGGCGGGCGAGCAGTACTTC
many,TRBJ1-2,TRBV4-1,.,CASSQDLGVITYGYTF,TGCGCCAGCAGCCAAGATCTGGGGGTAATTACCTATGGCTACACCTTC
.,TRBJ1-6,TRBV7-2,.,CASSQVQPGNSPLHF,TGTGCCAGCAGCCAAGTGCAGCCGGGAAATTCACCCCTCCACTTT
.,TRBJ2-3,TRBV29-1,TRBD1,CSVEYQDRPDTQYF,TGCAGCGTTGAATATCAGGACAGGCCGGATACGCAGTATTTT
.,TRBJ2-3,TRBV10-3,.,CAISESGGAGDTQYF,TGTGCCATCAGTGAGTCGGGTGGGGCGGGAGATACGCAGTATTTT
.,TRBJ1-5,TRBV6-2/TRBV6-3,TRBD1,CASSYTFGQGGFDQPQHF,TGTGCCAGCAGTTACACCTTCGGACAGGGCGGGTTCGATCAGCCCCAGCATTTT
few,TRBJ2-3,TRBV6-1,.,CASSYSQPGIDTQYF,TGTGCCAGCAGTTACTCGCAGCCGGGCATAGATACGCAGTATTTT
few,TRBJ2-5,TRBV3-1,.,CASSQDLGSSIHGENSYTQYF,TGTGCCAGCAGCCAAGATTTAGGGTCTTCCATTCACGGGGAAAATAGTTATACCCAGTACTTC
many,TRBJ1-6,TRBV27,TRBD1,CASSFGTGGGNSPLHF,TGTGCCAGCAGTTTTGGGACAGGGGGAGGTAATTCACCCCTCCACTTT
.,TRBJ2-7,TRBV11-2,.,CASSWGEGPNEQYF,TGTGCCAGCAGCTGGGGCGAGGGCCCCAACGAGCAGTACTTC
many,TRBJ2-3,TRBV11-3,.,CASRMTGVSDTQYF,TGTGCCAGCCGCATGACGGGGGTGTCAGATACGCAGTATTTT
many,TRBJ1-1,TRBV5-1,.,CASRPGGMNTEAFF,TGCGCCAGCCGCCCCGGGGGAATGAACACTGAAGCTTTCTTT
few,TRBJ2-1,TRBV7-9,.,CASSPRDVLYNEQFF,TGTGCCAGCAGCCCCCGTGACGTACTCTACAATGAGCAGTTCTTC
many,TRBJ1-1,TRBV7-9,.,CASSLSDRWNTEAFF,TGTGCCAGCAGCTTATCAGACAGGTGGAACACTGAAGCTTTCTTT
.,TRBJ1-1,TRBV10-3,TRBD1,CAIRADRANTEAFF,TGTGCCATCAGAGCGGACAGGGCGAACACTGAAGCTTTCTTT
many,TRBJ1-1,TRBV30,.,CAVSPGSGTEAFF,TGTGCCGTAAGTCCGGGGAGTGGAACTGAAGCTTTCTTT
many,TRBJ2-1,TRBV24-1,TRBD1,CATSAHPLRGYNEQFF,TGTGCCACCAGTGCCCACCCCCTCAGGGGGTACAATGAGCAGTTCTTC
many,TRBJ2-7,TRBV11-3,.,CASSFSRGRDTVDQYF,TGTGCCAGCAGCTTCAGCCGAGGGCGGGACACCGTGGATCAGTACTTC
many,TRBJ2-2,TRBV3-1,.,CASSQENTGELFF,TGTGCCAGCAGCCAAGAAAACACCGGGGAGCTGTTTTTT
.,TRBJ2-7,TRBV2,.,CASPKPGTTFYEQYF,TGTGCCAGTCCTAAACCCGGGACAACCTTCTACGAGCAGTACTTC
many,TRBJ2-5,TRBV2,.,CASRLYLSQETQYF,TGTGCCAGCAGATTATATCTGAGTCAAGAGACCCAGTACTTC
few,TRBJ2-1,TRBV6-4,.,CASSDSSSDAYNEQFF,TGTGCCAGCAGTGACTCGAGTAGCGATGCCTACAATGAGCAGTTCTTC